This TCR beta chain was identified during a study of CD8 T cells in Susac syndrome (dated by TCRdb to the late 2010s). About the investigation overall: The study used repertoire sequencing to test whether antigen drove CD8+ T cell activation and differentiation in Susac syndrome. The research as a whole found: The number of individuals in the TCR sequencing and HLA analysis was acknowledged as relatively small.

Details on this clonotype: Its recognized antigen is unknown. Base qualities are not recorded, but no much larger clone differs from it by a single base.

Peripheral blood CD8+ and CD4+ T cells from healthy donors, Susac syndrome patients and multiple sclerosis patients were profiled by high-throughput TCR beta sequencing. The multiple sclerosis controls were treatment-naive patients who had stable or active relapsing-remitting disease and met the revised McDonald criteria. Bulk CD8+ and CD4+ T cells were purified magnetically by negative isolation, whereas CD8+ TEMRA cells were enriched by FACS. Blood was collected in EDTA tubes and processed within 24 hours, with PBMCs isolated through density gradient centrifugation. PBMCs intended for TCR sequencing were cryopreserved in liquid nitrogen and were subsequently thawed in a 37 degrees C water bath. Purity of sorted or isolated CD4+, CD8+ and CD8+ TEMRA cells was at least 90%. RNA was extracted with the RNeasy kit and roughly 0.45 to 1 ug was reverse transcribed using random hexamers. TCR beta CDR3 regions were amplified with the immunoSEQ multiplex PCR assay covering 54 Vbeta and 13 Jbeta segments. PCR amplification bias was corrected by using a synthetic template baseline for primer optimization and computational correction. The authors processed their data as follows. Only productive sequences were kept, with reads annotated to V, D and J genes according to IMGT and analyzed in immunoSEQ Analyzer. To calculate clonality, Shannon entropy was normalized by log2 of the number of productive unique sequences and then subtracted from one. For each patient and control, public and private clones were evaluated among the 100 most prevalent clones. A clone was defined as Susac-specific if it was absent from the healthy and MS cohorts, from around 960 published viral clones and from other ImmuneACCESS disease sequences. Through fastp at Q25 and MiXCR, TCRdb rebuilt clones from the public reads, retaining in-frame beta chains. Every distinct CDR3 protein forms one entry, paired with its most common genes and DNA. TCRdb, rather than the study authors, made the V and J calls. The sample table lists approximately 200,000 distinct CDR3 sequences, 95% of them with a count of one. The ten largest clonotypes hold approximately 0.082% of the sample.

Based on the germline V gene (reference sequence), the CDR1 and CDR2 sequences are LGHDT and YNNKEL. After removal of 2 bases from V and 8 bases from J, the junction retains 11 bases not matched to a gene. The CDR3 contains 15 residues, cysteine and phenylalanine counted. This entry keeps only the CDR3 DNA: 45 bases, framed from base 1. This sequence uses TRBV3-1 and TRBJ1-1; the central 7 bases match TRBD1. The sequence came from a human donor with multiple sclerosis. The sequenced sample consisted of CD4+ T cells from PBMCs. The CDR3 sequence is CASSQPLNRGVEAFF. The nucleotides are TGTGCCAGCAGCCAACCCCTAAACAGGGGTGTAGAAGCTTTCTTT.